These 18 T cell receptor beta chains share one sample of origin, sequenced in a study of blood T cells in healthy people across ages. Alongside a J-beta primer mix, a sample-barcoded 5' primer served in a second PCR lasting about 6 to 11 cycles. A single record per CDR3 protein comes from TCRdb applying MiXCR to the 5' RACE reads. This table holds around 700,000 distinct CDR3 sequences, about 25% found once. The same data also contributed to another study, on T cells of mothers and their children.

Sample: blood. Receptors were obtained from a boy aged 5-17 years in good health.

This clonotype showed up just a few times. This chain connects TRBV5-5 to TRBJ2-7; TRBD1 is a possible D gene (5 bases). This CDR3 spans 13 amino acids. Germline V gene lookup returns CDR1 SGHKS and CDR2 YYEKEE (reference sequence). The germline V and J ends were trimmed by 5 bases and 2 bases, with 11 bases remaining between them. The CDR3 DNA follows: TGTGCCAGCAGTTACAGGATAACCTACGAGCAGTACTTC. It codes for CASSYRITYEQYF.

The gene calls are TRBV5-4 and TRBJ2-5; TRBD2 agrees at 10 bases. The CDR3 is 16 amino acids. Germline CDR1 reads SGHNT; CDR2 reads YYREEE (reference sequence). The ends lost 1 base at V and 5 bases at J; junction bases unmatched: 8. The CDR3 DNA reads TGTGCCAGCAGCTTGTTTCTAGCGGGAGTAGGGGAGACCCAGTACTTC. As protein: CASSLFLAGVGETQYF.

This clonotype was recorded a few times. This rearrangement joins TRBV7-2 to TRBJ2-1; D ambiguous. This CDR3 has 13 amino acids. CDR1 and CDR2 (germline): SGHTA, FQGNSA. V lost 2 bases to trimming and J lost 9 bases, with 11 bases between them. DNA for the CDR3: TGTGCCAGCAGCTTATCGGTAAGGTTTGAGCAGTTCTTC. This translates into CASSLSVRFEQFF. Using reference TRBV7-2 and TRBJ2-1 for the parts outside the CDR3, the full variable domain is GAGVSQSPSNKVTEKGKDVELRCDPISGHTALYWYRQSLGQGLEFLIYFQGNSAPDKSGLPSDRFSAERTGGSVSTLTIQRTQQEDSAVYLCASSLSVRFEQFFGPGTRLTVL.

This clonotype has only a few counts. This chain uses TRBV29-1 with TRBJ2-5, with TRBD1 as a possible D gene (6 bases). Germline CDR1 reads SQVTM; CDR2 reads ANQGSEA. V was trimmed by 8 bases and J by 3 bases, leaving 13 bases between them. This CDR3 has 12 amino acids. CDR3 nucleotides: TGCAGCTCCAGAGAGGGGGAAGAGACCCAGTACTTC. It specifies CSSREGEETQYF.

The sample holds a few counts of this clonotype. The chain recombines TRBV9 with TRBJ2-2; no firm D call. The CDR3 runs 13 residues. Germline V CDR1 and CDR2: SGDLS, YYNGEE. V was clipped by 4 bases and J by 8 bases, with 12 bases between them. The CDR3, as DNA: TGTGCCAGCAGCACGTGGGATGGGGGGGAGCTGTTTTTT. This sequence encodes CASSTWDGGELFF.

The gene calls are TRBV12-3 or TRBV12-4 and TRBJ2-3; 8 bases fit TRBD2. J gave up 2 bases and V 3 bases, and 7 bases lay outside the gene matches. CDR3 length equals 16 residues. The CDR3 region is CASSFWSGGNTDTQYF. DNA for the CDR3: TGTGCCAGCAGTTTCTGGAGCGGGGGAAACACAGATACGCAGTATTTT.

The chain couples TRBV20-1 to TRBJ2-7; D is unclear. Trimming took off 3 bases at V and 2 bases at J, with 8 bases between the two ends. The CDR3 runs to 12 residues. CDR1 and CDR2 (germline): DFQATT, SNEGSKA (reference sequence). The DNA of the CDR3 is TGCAGTGCTAGGACGGTAACCTACGAGCAGTACTTC. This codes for CSARTVTYEQYF.

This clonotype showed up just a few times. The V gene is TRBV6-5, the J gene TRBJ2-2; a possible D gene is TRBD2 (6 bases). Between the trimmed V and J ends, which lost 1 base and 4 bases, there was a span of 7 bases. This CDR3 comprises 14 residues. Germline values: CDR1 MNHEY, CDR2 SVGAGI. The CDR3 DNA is TGTGCCAGCAGTTACTTCGGGGGCACCGGGGAGCTGTTTTTT. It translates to CASSYFGGTGELFF.

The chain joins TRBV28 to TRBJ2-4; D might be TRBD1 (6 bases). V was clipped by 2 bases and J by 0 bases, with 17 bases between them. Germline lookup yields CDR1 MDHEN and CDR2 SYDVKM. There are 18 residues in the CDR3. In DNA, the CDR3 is TGTGCCAGCAGTTTACATGCTTGGGACAACTTAGCCAAAAACATTCAGTACTTC. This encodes CASSLHAWDNLAKNIQYF.

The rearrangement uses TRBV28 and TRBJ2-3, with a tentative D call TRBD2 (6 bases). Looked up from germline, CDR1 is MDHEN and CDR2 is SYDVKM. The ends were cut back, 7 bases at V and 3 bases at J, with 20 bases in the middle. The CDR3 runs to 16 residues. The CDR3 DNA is TGTGCCAGCACCCCTTCCAGCGGGTTCAGAACAGATACGCAGTATTTT. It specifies CASTPSSGFRTDTQYF.

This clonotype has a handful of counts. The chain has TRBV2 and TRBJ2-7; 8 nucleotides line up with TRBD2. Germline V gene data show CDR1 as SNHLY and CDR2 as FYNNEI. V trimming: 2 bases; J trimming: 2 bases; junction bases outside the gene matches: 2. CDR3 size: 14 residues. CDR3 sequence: CASSEMGLAYEQYF. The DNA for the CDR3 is TGTGCCAGCAGTGAAATGGGACTAGCCTACGAGCAGTACTTC.

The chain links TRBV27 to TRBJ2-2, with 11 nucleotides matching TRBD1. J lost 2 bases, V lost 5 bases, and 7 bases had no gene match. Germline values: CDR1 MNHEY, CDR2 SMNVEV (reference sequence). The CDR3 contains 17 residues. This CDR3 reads CASSSGQGARNTGELFF. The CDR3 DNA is TGTGCCAGCAGTAGCGGACAGGGGGCGCGTAACACCGGGGAGCTGTTTTTT.

This chain's CDR3 is CASSEPGRSLYEQYF. The CDR3 coding sequence is TGTGCCAGCAGCGAACCGGGACGGTCACTCTACGAGCAGTACTTC. The gene calls are TRBV6-2 or TRBV6-3 and TRBJ2-7, with D possibly called TRBD1 or TRBD2 (5 bases each). V was trimmed by 6 bases and J by 3 bases, leaving 18 bases between them. CDR1 and CDR2 from the germline V gene are MNHEY and SVGEGT. The CDR3 has 15 residues.

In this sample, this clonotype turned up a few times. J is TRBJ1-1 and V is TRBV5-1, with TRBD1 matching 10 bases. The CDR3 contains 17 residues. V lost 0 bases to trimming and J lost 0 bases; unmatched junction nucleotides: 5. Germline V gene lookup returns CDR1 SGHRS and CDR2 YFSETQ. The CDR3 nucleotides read TGCGCCAGCAGCTTGGGCGGGACAGGGGCGATGAACACTGAAGCTTTCTTT. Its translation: CASSLGGTGAMNTEAFF. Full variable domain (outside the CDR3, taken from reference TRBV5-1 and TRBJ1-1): KAGVTQTPRYLIKTRGQQVTLSCSPISGHRSVSWYQQTPGQGLQFLFEYFSETQRNKGNFPGRFSGRQFSNSRSEMNVSTLELGDSALYLCASSLGGTGAMNTEAFFGQGTRLTVV.

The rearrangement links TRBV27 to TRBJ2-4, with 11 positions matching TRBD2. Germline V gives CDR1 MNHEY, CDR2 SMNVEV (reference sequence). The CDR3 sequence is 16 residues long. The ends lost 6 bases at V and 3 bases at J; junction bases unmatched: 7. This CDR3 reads CASRMTSGTYKNIQYF. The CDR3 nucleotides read TGTGCCAGCAGGATGACTAGCGGGACTTACAAAAACATTCAGTACTTC.

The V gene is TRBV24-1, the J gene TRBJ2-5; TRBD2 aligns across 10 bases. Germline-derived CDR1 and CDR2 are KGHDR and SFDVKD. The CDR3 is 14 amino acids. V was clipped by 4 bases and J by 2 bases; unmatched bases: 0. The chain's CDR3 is CATSEAGGQETQYF. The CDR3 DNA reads TGTGCCACCAGTGAAGCGGGAGGGCAAGAGACCCAGTACTTC.

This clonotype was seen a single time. The CDR3 DNA reads as TGTGCCAGCAGCCAAGAGGTGTTGACAGGGAATCAGCCCCAGCATTTT. This encodes CASSQEVLTGNQPQHF. The J gene is TRBJ1-5, the V gene TRBV3-1, with 7 bases lining up with TRBD1. The V gene end was trimmed by 0 bases and the J gene end by 4 bases; junction bases not matched to a gene: 6. The CDR3 extends over 16 amino acids. Germline lookup yields CDR1 LGHDT and CDR2 YNNKEL (reference sequence).

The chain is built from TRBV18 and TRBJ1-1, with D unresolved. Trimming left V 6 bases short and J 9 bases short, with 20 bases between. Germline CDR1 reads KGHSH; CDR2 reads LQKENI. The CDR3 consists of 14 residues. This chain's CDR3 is CASSSENAGIQAFF. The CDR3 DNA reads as TGTGCCAGCTCCTCCGAAAATGCAGGAATCCAAGCTTTCTTT.